The 22 T cell receptor beta chains reported below all come from one sample, sequenced in a study of blood T cell repertoires in COVID-19. Clones were read by immunoSEQ multiplex PCR, and TCRdb kept only the in-frame ones, dropping some. Of approximately 90,000 clones listed, about nine tenths are singletons. Material: peripheral blood. These receptors all come from a woman older than 75 with acute or convalescent COVID-19.

This chain connects TRBV7-9 to TRBJ2-5; 8 nucleotides match TRBD2. Losses at the gene ends were 1 base for V and 5 bases for J; bases not matched to a gene: 3. In germline, CDR1 is SEHNR, CDR2 FQNEAQ (reference sequence). This CDR3 comprises 14 residues. The CDR3 loop is CASSLEAGAETQYF. The CDR3 region has the DNA TGTGCCAGCAGCTTAGAAGCGGGGGCTGAGACCCAGTACTTC. The full variable domain, its missing parts supplied by reference TRBV7-9 and TRBJ2-5, is DTGVSQNPRHKITKRGQNVTFRCDPISEHNRLYWYRQTLGQGPEFLTYFQNEAQLEKSRLLSDRFSAERPKGSFSTLEIQRTEQGDSAMYLCASSLEAGAETQYFGPGTRLLVL.

The chain uses TRBV28 and TRBJ2-3; no clear D gene. V lost 4 bases and J 4 bases, leaving 15 bases between the germline ends. The CDR3 sequence is 15 residues long. Per the germline V gene, CDR1 is MDHEN and CDR2 is SYDVKM. CDR3 in amino acids: CASSSPGSFPDTQYF. The CDR3 DNA is TGTGCCAGCAGTTCGCCGGGTAGCTTCCCAGATACGCAGTATTTT.

DNA for the CDR3: TGTGCCAGCAGCTCCCGGGACAGGGGGGCGCACACTGAAGCTTTCTTT. This codes for CASSSRDRGAHTEAFF. This chain links TRBV7-6 with TRBJ1-1, with 11 bases matching TRBD1. Losses at the gene ends were 4 bases for V and 3 bases for J; bases not matched to a gene: 7. Germline V gives CDR1 SGHVS, CDR2 FNYEAQ. This CDR3 has 16 residues.

The V gene is TRBV30, the J gene TRBJ2-3, with D possibly TRBD1 on 5 matching bases. CDR1 and CDR2 (germline): GTSNPN, SVGIG (reference sequence). Between the trimmed V and J ends, which lost 5 bases and 1 base, there was a span of 10 bases. The CDR3 has 13 amino acids. The CDR3, as DNA: TGTGCCTGGGGGCTACAGGGCACAGATACGCAGTATTTT. Translating it yields CAWGLQGTDTQYF.

V usage is TRBV11-2 and J usage is TRBJ2-1, with 11 nucleotides matching TRBD1. Trimming removed 2 bases from V and 8 bases from J; junction bases left unmatched: 5. CDR1 and CDR2 from the germline V gene are SGHAT and FQNNGV. The CDR3 length is 15 residues. In DNA form, the CDR3 reads TGTGCCAGCAGCTTATTCGGACAGGGGGCGGATGAGCAGTTCTTC. Protein product: CASSLFGQGADEQFF.

The chain uses TRBV5-1 and TRBJ2-3, with D uncertain. The length of the CDR3 is 14 residues. Trimming stripped 0 bases from V and 2 bases from J, with 7 bases between. From germline, CDR1 is SGHRS and CDR2 YFSETQ. The chain's CDR3 is CASSLELLTDTQYF. The DNA of the CDR3 is TGCGCCAGCAGCTTGGAGCTACTCACAGATACGCAGTATTTT.

The CDR3 DNA follows: TGTGCCAGCAGCCAAGAAACCCTAGCGGGGGGAAGCATTCAGTACTTC. Encoded protein: CASSQETLAGGSIQYF. The chain combines TRBV3-1 (or the pseudogene TRBV3-2) with TRBJ2-4; 11 bases agree with TRBD2. The CDR3 runs 16 residues. The V gene end was trimmed by 0 bases and the J gene end by 9 bases; junction bases not matched to a gene: 7. The V gene's germline CDR1 is LGHDT and CDR2 YNNKEL (reference sequence).

V gene TRBV9 combines with J gene TRBJ2-3; 10 bases are shared with TRBD2. V lost 5 bases, J lost 1 base, and 7 bases stayed unmatched. This CDR3 comprises 16 residues. Germline values: CDR1 SGDLS, CDR2 YYNGEE. The DNA for the CDR3 is TGTGCCAGCAGTTCTCTAGCGGGGGCCCGCACAGATACGCAGTATTTT. Protein product: CASSSLAGARTDTQYF.

The V and J genes are TRBV4-3 and TRBJ1-1; no clear D gene. The CDR3 extends over 13 amino acids. The germline V gene encodes CDR1 LGHNA and CDR2 YSLEER. Trimming stripped 1 base from V and 1 base from J, with 4 bases between. This CDR3 reads CASSQGRNTEAFF. The CDR3 DNA reads TGCGCCAGCAGCCAAGGCAGGAACACTGAAGCTTTCTTT.

V gene TRBV7-8 combines with J gene TRBJ2-1; 12 positions agree with TRBD2. CDR1 and CDR2 from the germline V gene are SGHVS and FQNEAQ. After removal of 4 bases from V and 0 bases from J, the junction contained 4 bases not matched to a gene. This CDR3 is 17 amino acids long. The CDR3 sequence: CASSSSTSGSSYNEQFF. CDR3 DNA sequence: TGTGCCAGCAGCTCCTCGACTAGCGGGAGCTCCTACAATGAGCAGTTCTTC.

The rearrangement links TRBV6-5 to TRBJ1-6; no definite D call. V was clipped by 6 bases and J by 0 bases, with 9 bases between them. The CDR3 runs to 15 residues. Germline CDR1 reads MNHEY; CDR2 reads SVGAGI. The CDR3 is CASSQTVSYNSPLHF. The CDR3 nucleotides are TGTGCCAGCAGCCAAACAGTCTCCTATAATTCACCCCTCCACTTT.

The V gene is TRBV3-1 (or the pseudogene TRBV3-2), the J gene TRBJ1-3; D unresolved. The CDR3 has 16 amino acids. The germline CDR1 and CDR2 sequences are LGHDT and YNNKEL (reference sequence). V was cut by 1 base and J by 3 bases, with 13 bases left in between. The CDR3 protein is CASSQGMRGDGNTIYF. CDR3 nucleotide sequence: TGTGCCAGCAGCCAAGGAATGCGGGGAGATGGAAACACCATATATTTT.

The V and J genes are TRBV10-1 and TRBJ2-3; weak D call: TRBD1 (5 bases). Germline V gene sequence: CDR1 WNHNN, CDR2 SYGVQD (reference sequence). V was trimmed by 3 bases and J by 2 bases, leaving 9 bases between them. The CDR3 contains 14 residues. The chain's CDR3 is CASSDPGPTDTQYF. CDR3 DNA: TGCGCCAGCAGTGATCCAGGGCCCACAGATACGCAGTATTTT.

This clone was recorded only once. The V gene is TRBV19, the J gene TRBJ1-2; 7 bases are a match to TRBD1. CDR1 and CDR2 from the germline V gene are LNHDA and SQIVND (reference sequence). With 5 bases clipped from V and 8 bases from J, the junction kept 14 bases outside the gene matches. This CDR3 comprises 15 residues. This chain's CDR3 is CASSLTGRREGGYTF. Written as DNA, the CDR3 is TGTGCCAGTAGTTTGACAGGGCGGAGAGAAGGCGGCTACACCTTC.

The CDR3 sequence: CASRRRGTNEKLFF. CDR3 nucleotides: TGTGCCAGCAGAAGACGAGGAACTAATGAAAAACTGTTTTTT. The V and J genes are TRBV3-1 (or the pseudogene TRBV3-2) and TRBJ1-4; no firm D call. V was trimmed by 6 bases and J by 1 base, leaving 9 bases between them. Germline lookup yields CDR1 LGHDT and CDR2 YNNKEL (reference sequence). This CDR3 spans 14 amino acids.

The table lists this clone with a count of one. The chain uses TRBV6-2 or TRBV6-3 and TRBJ2-2; D call uncertain. The V gene's germline CDR1 is MNHEY and CDR2 SVGEGT. V was cut by 4 bases and J by 3 bases, with 12 bases left in between. The CDR3 is 15 residues long. The CDR3 DNA is TGTGCCAGCAGTTTTCCATATCGGGACACCGGGGAGCTGTTTTTT. It yields the protein CASSFPYRDTGELFF.

In this sample, this clone turned up once. The rearrangement links TRBV5-1 to TRBJ1-5; 7 bases align to TRBD1. This CDR3 comprises 13 residues. Germline-derived CDR1 and CDR2 are SGHRS and YFSETQ. Trimming removed 2 bases from V and 5 bases from J; junction bases left unmatched: 1. CDR3 amino acids: CASSFGQDQPQHF. The CDR3 nucleotides are TGCGCCAGCAGCTTCGGACAGGATCAGCCCCAGCATTTT.

This chain joins TRBV7-2 and TRBJ2-5, with TRBD2 matching over 8 bases. The V gene end was trimmed by 5 bases and the J gene end by 4 bases; junction bases not matched to a gene: 6. In germline, CDR1 is SGHTA, CDR2 FQGNSA. The CDR3 has 14 amino acids. CDR3 DNA: TGTGCCAGCAGCCCGACAAGCGGGGGAGAGACCCAGTACTTC. Amino acid sequence: CASSPTSGGETQYF.

The chain uses TRBV19 and TRBJ2-3, with 11 bases matching TRBD1. The CDR3 contains 17 residues. The germline gives CDR1 LNHDA, CDR2 SQIVND (reference sequence). V lost 4 bases and J lost 2; bases outside the gene matches: 8. In DNA form, the CDR3 reads TGTGCCAGTAGTAAAGGACAGGGGGCGAGCGACACAGATACGCAGTATTTT. It encodes CASSKGQGASDTDTQYF.

This chain uses TRBV7-2 with TRBJ1-2; TRBD1 matches 9 bases. Germline loops: CDR1 SGHTA, CDR2 FQGNSA. Trimming removed 2 bases from V and 6 bases from J; junction bases left unmatched: 7. This CDR3 has 15 amino acids. This CDR3 reads CASSLLRTGEDGYTF. The DNA of the CDR3 is TGTGCCAGCAGCTTACTCCGGACAGGGGAGGATGGCTACACCTTC.

The table lists this clone with a count of one. V usage is TRBV15 and J usage is TRBJ2-3; D not certain. Trimming left V 1 base short and J 0 bases short, with 14 bases between. Germline V gives CDR1 LNHNV, CDR2 YYDKDF (reference sequence). The CDR3 is made up of 17 amino acids. The CDR3 is CATSRGEARPSTDTQYF. The CDR3 DNA sequence: TGTGCCACCAGCAGAGGAGAGGCGAGACCGAGCACAGATACGCAGTATTTT.

The V call is TRBV12-3 or TRBV12-4, the J call TRBJ1-1; the D is unclear. The ends were cut back, 5 bases at V and 2 bases at J, with 6 bases in the middle. The CDR3 extends over 12 amino acids. Here the CDR3 reads CASSTVNTEAFF. DNA of the CDR3: TGTGCCAGCAGTACAGTCAACACTGAAGCTTTCTTT.